The next 27 T cell receptor beta chains were all read from a single sample in a study of T cell repertoires in cytomegalovirus infection (dated by TCRdb to the late 2010s). Reads for this sample came from an Illumina HiSeq 1500. TCRdb reran the public reads through fastp at Q25 and MiXCR, keeping productive beta chains. Merged by CDR3 protein, the rows form single entries marked with the most common genes and DNA. This sample has under 250,000 distinct CDR3 sequences in its table, and 9% to 15% of those were observed once. 1.5% to 2% of the sample lies in the top ten. The sequenced sample was PBMCs. The source is a human donor in good health (CMV status not recorded). Some clones in this sample may be carry-over from other donors' samples.

At least ten counts were recorded for this clonotype. The chain employs TRBV7-2 and TRBJ1-6, with D uncertain. Germline lookup yields CDR1 SGHTA and CDR2 FQGNSA. V lost 2 bases to trimming and J lost 1 base, with 6 bases between them. The CDR3 covers 15 residues. The CDR3 loop is CASSLKGSYNSPLHF. The CDR3 DNA reads as TGTGCCAGCAGCTTAAAAGGGTCCTATAATTCACCCCTCCACTTT.

This clonotype was observed a few times. This sequence joins TRBV5-6 and TRBJ1-4, with TRBD1 matching over 11 bases. This CDR3 is built from 17 residues. Germline trimming cut 3 bases from V and 4 bases from J; bases unmatched to any gene: 8. The germline gives CDR1 SGHDT, CDR2 YYEEEE. The CDR3 sequence is CASSYGTGGTVNEKLFF. CDR3 DNA: TGTGCCAGCAGCTACGGGACAGGGGGAACAGTTAATGAAAAACTGTTTTTT.

This clonotype was observed at least ten times. V gene TRBV6-1 combines with J gene TRBJ1-1, with 9 nucleotides matching TRBD1. The CDR3 is made up of 14 amino acids. Germline lookup yields CDR1 MNHNS and CDR2 SASEGT. J gave up 4 bases and V 6 bases, and 6 bases lay outside the gene matches. The DNA of the CDR3 is TGTGCCAGCAGATCGGGACAGGGCAGCACTGAAGCTTTCTTT. Translated, it gives CASRSGQGSTEAFF.

This clonotype was picked up a small number of times. The V gene is TRBV7-3, the J gene TRBJ2-5; D uncertain. The CDR3 loop spans 13 amino acids. V was shortened by 5 bases and J by 1 base, with 8 bases between the two germline ends. Germline V gene data show CDR1 as SGHTA and CDR2 as FQGTGA. CDR3 amino acids: CASSPRSQETQYF. The CDR3 nucleotides are TGTGCCAGCAGCCCACGGTCCCAAGAGACCCAGTACTTC.

This clonotype came up many times. The chain is built from TRBV7-2 and TRBJ2-1, with 7 bases matching TRBD2. The CDR3 covers 15 residues. In germline, CDR1 is SGHTA, CDR2 FQGNSA. Losses at the gene ends were 6 bases for V and 2 bases for J; bases not matched to a gene: 7. The CDR3 sequence is CASSSDGGTYNEQFF. In DNA form, the CDR3 reads TGTGCCAGCAGTTCTGACGGGGGGACCTACAATGAGCAGTTCTTC.

The rearrangement joins TRBV2 to TRBJ1-4; D is perhaps TRBD1 (5 bases). From germline, CDR1 is SNHLY and CDR2 FYNNEI. The CDR3 contains 17 residues. V lost 6 bases, J lost 0 bases, and 17 bases lay in between. The CDR3 DNA follows: TGTGCCAGCAGCCGGGACCGCCCCTCCACAACTAATGAAAAACTGTTTTTT. Its translation: CASSRDRPSTTNEKLFF.

V gene TRBV7-9 combines with J gene TRBJ1-3; D gene ambiguous. The CDR3 contains 13 residues. CDR1 is SEHNR and CDR2 is FQNEAQ in the germline V gene (reference sequence). The ends were cut back, 6 bases at V and 1 base at J, with 7 bases in the middle. The CDR3 DNA follows: TGTGCCAGCAGAGGGAATTCTGGAAACACCATATATTTT. Protein product: CASRGNSGNTIYF. Complete variable domain (other parts from reference TRBV7-9 and TRBJ1-3): DTGVSQNPRHKITKRGQNVTFRCDPISEHNRLYWYRQTLGQGPEFLTYFQNEAQLEKSRLLSDRFSAERPKGSFSTLEIQRTEQGDSAMYLCASRGNSGNTIYFGEGSWLTVV.

This clonotype was seen a few times. This chain joins TRBV14 and TRBJ2-1, with 11 bases aligning to TRBD2. The V segment lost 1 base and the J segment 5 bases; nucleotides outside the gene matches: 7. Germline V gives CDR1 SGHDN, CDR2 FVKESK. CDR3 length equals 17 residues. The chain's CDR3 is CASSQGLAGRGDNEQFF. DNA for the CDR3: TGTGCCAGCAGCCAAGGACTAGCGGGAAGGGGAGACAATGAGCAGTTCTTC.

The V and J genes are TRBV29-1 and TRBJ1-1; D possibly corresponds to TRBD1 (5 bases). The germline V and J ends were trimmed by 4 bases and 6 bases, with 12 bases remaining between them. CDR3 length: 12 amino acids. Germline V gene lookup returns CDR1 SQVTM and CDR2 ANQGSEA. The DNA of the CDR3 is TGCAGCGTTGGCGAGGGGCTCCCTGAAGCTTTCTTT. Protein product: CSVGEGLPEAFF. The full variable domain, its missing parts supplied by reference TRBV29-1 and TRBJ1-1, is SAVISQKPSRDICQRGTSLTIQCQVDSQVTMMFWYRQQPGQSLTLIATANQGSEATYESGFVIDKFPISRPNLTFSTLTVSNMSPEDSSIYLCSVGEGLPEAFFGQGTRLTVV.

The chain uses TRBV6-6 and TRBJ2-7; 11 nucleotides match TRBD2. V lost 6 bases, J lost 5 bases, and 18 bases stayed unmatched. Germline V gene sequence: CDR1 MNHNY, CDR2 SVGAGI (reference sequence). The CDR3 contains 18 residues. CDR3 bases: TGTGCCAGCAGGGGCTTCGGGAGGGGTCTAGCGGGAGGCAACGAGCAGTACTTC. Protein product: CASRGFGRGLAGGNEQYF.

This clonotype was seen a few times. The rearrangement links TRBV6-2 or TRBV6-3 to TRBJ2-1; TRBD1 is a possible D gene (7 bases). The V end was cut by 6 bases, the J end by 7 bases, with 19 bases between. The CDR3 is 15 residues long. Germline V gene lookup returns CDR1 MNHEY and CDR2 SVGEGT. The CDR3 nucleotides are TGTGCCAGCAGAATTCAGGGGGGCGTATATAATGAGCAGTTCTTC. Translating gives CASRIQGGVYNEQFF.

The rearrangement uses TRBV5-1 and TRBJ2-1; 7 bases are a match to TRBD2. This CDR3 is 16 amino acids long. Germline CDR1 SGHRS, CDR2 YFSETQ. V lost 6 bases and J lost 0; bases outside the gene matches: 9. CDR3 coding DNA: TGCGCCAGCACCATTGGCGGGGGAAGCTCCTACAATGAGCAGTTCTTC. Translating gives CASTIGGGSSYNEQFF.

This clonotype has more than one count but fewer than ten. The chain's CDR3 is CASSYKPMTYNEQFF. The CDR3 DNA reads as TGTGCCAGCAGTTACAAGCCGATGACCTACAATGAGCAGTTCTTC. This chain uses TRBV6-5 with TRBJ2-1; D gene uncertain. This CDR3 comprises 15 residues. V dropped 2 bases and J dropped 2 bases, with 10 bases sitting between them. The germline V gene encodes CDR1 MNHEY and CDR2 SVGAGI.

Comment on this clonotype: A much larger clone lies one base from this, so it may be a read error. This chain joins TRBV19 and TRBJ2-2; 12 nucleotides line up with TRBD2. Germline assignment: CDR1 LNHDA and CDR2 SQIVND (reference sequence). V lost 6 bases, J lost 1 base, and 6 bases stayed unmatched. The length of the CDR3 is 17 residues. This chain's CDR3 is CASSLGLAGMNTGELFF. CDR3 in DNA: TGTGCCAGTAGCCTAGGACTAGCGGGGATGAACACCGGGGAGCTGTTTTTT.

This clonotype was counted many times. This rearrangement joins TRBV10-3 to TRBJ1-5; D unclear. V was pared by 7 bases and J by 2 bases, with 12 bases between. Germline values: CDR1 ENHRY, CDR2 SYGVKD. The CDR3 sequence is 14 residues long. CDR3 DNA sequence: TGTGCCATCACCGGGAGTTTAGGCAATCAGCCCCAGCATTTT. Translated, it gives CAITGSLGNQPQHF.

Many counts were recorded for this clonotype. The chain carries TRBV7-2 and TRBJ2-7, with D tentatively TRBD1 (6 bases). V was pared by 1 base and J by 1 base, with 11 bases between. In germline, CDR1 is SGHTA, CDR2 FQGNSA. This CDR3 has 15 residues. DNA for the CDR3: TGTGCCAGCAGCTTAGACCGGGACAATTCCTACGAGCAGTACTTC. The encoded protein is CASSLDRDNSYEQYF.

This clonotype was found many times. The chain carries TRBV7-8 and TRBJ2-7, with TRBD2 matching 7 bases. V lost 1 base to trimming and J lost 0 bases; unmatched junction nucleotides: 6. CDR3 length equals 16 residues. Germline lookup yields CDR1 SGHVS and CDR2 FQNEAQ. Written as DNA, the CDR3 is TGTGCCAGCAGCTTAGTAGGACTAGAGAGCTCCTACGAGCAGTACTTC. This sequence encodes CASSLVGLESSYEQYF.

This clonotype has only a few counts. This chain links TRBV19 with TRBJ1-5, with D tentatively TRBD1 (6 bases). V was clipped by 7 bases and J by 5 bases, with 15 bases between them. This CDR3 comprises 14 residues. Germline lookup yields CDR1 LNHDA and CDR2 SQIVND (reference sequence). The CDR3 reads CASTLAQGHQPQHF. CDR3 nucleotide sequence: TGTGCCAGTACCCTAGCACAGGGACATCAGCCCCAGCATTTT.

Only a few counts were recorded for this clonotype. The J gene is TRBJ2-3, the V gene TRBV6-5, with 14 bases lining up with TRBD2. This CDR3 comprises 16 residues. Germline V lookup: CDR1 MNHEY, CDR2 SVGAGI. The V and J ends lost 4 bases and 2 bases, in that order; junction bases with no gene match: 2. Here the CDR3 reads CASSLGLAGVTDTQYF. In DNA form, the CDR3 reads TGTGCCAGCAGTTTGGGACTAGCGGGAGTCACAGATACGCAGTATTTT.

This clonotype occurred many times. The chain carries TRBV3-1 and TRBJ1-2; TRBD1 agrees at 7 bases. V lost 3 bases to trimming and J lost 8 bases; unmatched junction nucleotides: 6. The CDR3 totals 13 residues. CDR1 and CDR2 from the germline V gene are LGHDT and YNNKEL (reference sequence). The CDR3 here is CASSHLRGGGYTF. The CDR3 region has the DNA TGTGCCAGCAGCCACCTCCGAGGGGGCGGCTACACCTTC.

This chain joins TRBV7-9 and TRBJ2-7, with TRBD1 identical over 8 bases. Germline V gene lookup returns CDR1 SEHNR and CDR2 FQNEAQ (reference sequence). J lost 1 base, V lost 6 bases, and 5 bases had no gene match. CDR3 length: 14 residues. For the CDR3, the DNA is TGTGCCAGCAGTGAGGACAGGGTATCCTACGAGCAGTACTTC. Protein sequence: CASSEDRVSYEQYF.

V and J are TRBV9 and TRBJ1-1; D is unresolved. This CDR3 region has 13 residues. Germline values: CDR1 SGDLS, CDR2 YYNGEE. Trimming took 0 bases from V and 0 from J, leaving 3 bases between them. CDR3 in DNA: TGTGCCAGCAGCGTAGCTTTGAACACTGAAGCTTTCTTT. It is translated as CASSVALNTEAFF. The whole variable domain, filled in from reference TRBV9 and TRBJ1-1, reads DSGVTQTPKHLITATGQRVTLRCSPRSGDLSVYWYQQSLDQGLQFLIQYYNGEERAKGNILERFSAQQFPDLHSELNLSSLELGDSALYFCASSVALNTEAFFGQGTRLTVV.

The chain is built from TRBV7-9 and TRBJ2-5; perhaps TRBD1 as D (6 bases). With 7 bases removed from V and 5 bases from J, the gap between germline ends came to 11 bases. Germline loops: CDR1 SEHNR, CDR2 FQNEAQ (reference sequence). This CDR3 region has 12 residues. CDR3: CASNPQGETQYF. Written as DNA, the CDR3 is TGTGCCAGCAATCCTCAGGGGGAGACCCAGTACTTC.

There are a few counts of this clonotype. The chain couples TRBV6-5 to TRBJ2-1, with 16 bases lining up with TRBD2. The J segment lost 4 bases and the V segment lost 0 bases, leaving 9 bases of the junction unmatched. Germline-derived CDR1 and CDR2 are MNHEY and SVGAGI. The CDR3 spans 20 residues. The CDR3 nucleotides read TGTGCCAGCAGTTACTCACTCGGGACTAGCGGGAGGGTGAGTTACAATGAGCAGTTCTTC. It codes for CASSYSLGTSGRVSYNEQFF.

Remarks on this clonotype: A much larger clonotype is one base distant, so this may be a read error. The rearrangement joins TRBV20-1 to TRBJ2-7; 8 bases map to TRBD1. The V gene's germline CDR1 is DFQATT and CDR2 SNEGSKA (reference sequence). The CDR3 is 14 residues long. The CDR3 reads CSAPSRQGAYEQHF. The CDR3 nucleotides are TGCAGTGCCCCCAGCAGGCAGGGGGCTTACGAGCAGCACTTC.

This clonotype showed up many times. The rearrangement links TRBV29-1 to TRBJ1-1; the D is unclear. Germline V lookup: CDR1 SQVTM, CDR2 ANQGSEA. Trimming left V 3 bases short and J 1 base short, with 9 bases between. There are 13 residues in the CDR3. The CDR3 DNA is TGCAGCGTTGAGAGGACTCCGAACACTGAAGCTTTCTTT. This gives the protein CSVERTPNTEAFF.

The CDR3 region is CASTPNLAAGASPLHF. The CDR3 bases are TGTGCCAGCACCCCTAACCTGGCCGCAGGGGCGTCACCCCTCCACTTT. V gene TRBV7-9 combines with J gene TRBJ1-6; maybe TRBD1 (6 bases). Germline V CDR1 and CDR2: SEHNR, FQNEAQ (reference sequence). The CDR3 extends over 16 amino acids. Trimming removed 7 bases from V and 10 bases from J, with 23 bases in between.